These T cell receptor beta chains were read from a single sample in a study of T cell responses to AZD1222 COVID-19 vaccine. Some clones are missing from TCRdb's copy, which holds only in-frame ones; the method was immunoSEQ multiplex PCR. This table has roughly 250,000 clones, about 92% appearing once. This specimen was peripheral blood, taken on day 0 of AZD1222 vaccination. The receptor set was obtained from an adult in good health. Each CDR3 is given with its conserved first and last residue. Fields, in order: V gene, clone size, D gene, J gene, CDR3 protein, CDR3 DNA. A D gene is named only where the DNA matches it firmly. Some rows mark clone size as missing; the rest say once, few, many or name a class of expanded clone.

>TRBV6-5|-|-|TRBJ2-3
CASSYSKLKADTQYF
TGTGCCAGCAGTTACTCTAAGCTAAAGGCGGATACGCAGTATTTT
>TRBV29-1|-|-|TRBJ1-3
CSGGKGNTIYF
TGCAGTGGGGGAAAGGGAAACACCATATATTTT
>TRBV2|-|-|TRBJ1-2
CASGESEGYGYTF
TGTGCCAGCGGGGAAAGCGAGGGGTATGGCTACACCTTC
>TRBV9|once|-|TRBJ2-5
CASSVGTKQETQYF
TGTGCCAGCAGCGTGGGAACCAAACAAGAGACCCAGTACTTC
>TRBV7-9|-|-|TRBJ1-1
CASSLRGPEAFF
TGTGCCAGCAGCTTACGGGGCCCTGAAGCTTTCTTT
>TRBV6-5|-|TRBD2|TRBJ2-7
CASSMTSDSYEQYF
TGTGCCAGCAGTATGACTAGCGACTCCTACGAGCAGTACTTC
>TRBV3-1/TRBV3-2|-|TRBD1|TRBJ1-1
CASTTGTGNTEAFF
TGTGCCAGCACCACAGGGACAGGGAACACTGAAGCTTTCTTT
>TRBV7-8|-|-|TRBJ1-1
CASSLLPWTEAFF
TGTGCCAGCAGCCTCCTACCTTGGACTGAAGCTTTCTTT
>TRBV5-1|once|-|TRBJ2-7
CASSQSGAYEQYF
TGCGCCAGCAGCCAATCCGGGGCCTACGAGCAGTACTTC
>TRBV5-5|-|-|TRBJ2-7
CASSGREYSYEQYF
TGTGCCAGCAGCGGCCGGGAGTACTCCTACGAGCAGTACTTC
>TRBV9|once|-|TRBJ2-5
CASSASGGRQETQYF
TGTGCCAGCAGCGCCTCCGGAGGGAGGCAAGAGACCCAGTACTTC
>TRBV5-4|-|-|TRBJ2-2
CASSLGVDGELFF
TGTGCCAGCAGCTTGGGGGTAGACGGGGAGCTGTTTTTT
>TRBV19|-|-|TRBJ1-1
CASSKTANTEAFF
TGTGCCAGTAGTAAAACAGCGAACACTGAAGCTTTCTTT
>TRBV14|-|-|TRBJ1-6
CASSCRALYNSPLHF
TGTGCCAGCAGCTGTAGGGCTTTGTATAATTCACCCCTCCACTTT
>TRBV25-1|-|TRBD2|TRBJ2-2
CASSEGLASGELFF
TGTGCCAGCAGCGAGGGACTAGCGTCCGGGGAGCTGTTTTTT
>TRBV5-5|-|-|TRBJ1-5
CASSLKYEEQPQHF
TGTGCCAGCAGCTTGAAGTATGAGGAGCAGCCCCAGCATTTT
>TRBV10-3|-|-|TRBJ1-5
CAISESRGASQPQHF
TGTGCCATCAGTGAGAGTCGGGGGGCTAGTCAGCCCCAGCATTTT
>TRBV11-2|-|-|TRBJ2-7
CASSLGGTFSYEQYF
TGTGCCAGCAGCTTAGGGGGGACTTTCTCCTACGAGCAGTACTTC
>TRBV30|-|TRBD2|TRBJ2-3
CAWSPGGTSGDTQYF
TGTGCCTGGAGTCCCGGCGGGACTAGCGGGGATACGCAGTATTTT
>TRBV6-2/TRBV6-3|-|-|TRBJ2-7
CASSYIGYEQYF
TGTGCCAGCAGTTACATCGGGTACGAGCAGTACTTC
>TRBV6-2/TRBV6-3|-|-|TRBJ2-1
CASSYSSPGYNEQFF
TGTGCCAGCAGTTACTCGAGTCCAGGGTACAATGAGCAGTTCTTC
>TRBV5-4|-|-|TRBJ1-2
CASSLFGREDGYTF
TGTGCCAGCAGCTTGTTCGGCAGGGAGGACGGCTACACCTTC
>TRBV2|-|-|TRBJ1-5
CASSPDTSNQPQHF
TGTGCCAGCAGCCCGGACACAAGCAATCAGCCCCAGCATTTT
>TRBV20-1|-|-|TRBJ1-4
CSAGRGDLFF
TGCAGTGCGGGTCGGGGGGATCTGTTTTTT
>TRBV5-1|once|-|TRBJ2-7
CASSLSGTSYEQYF
TGCGCCAGCAGCTTATCAGGGACCAGCTACGAGCAGTACTTC
>TRBV28|-|-|TRBJ1-5
CASSLDRASEAQHF
TGTGCCAGCAGTTTGGATAGGGCCTCTGAGGCCCAGCATTTT
>TRBV12-3/TRBV12-4|-|-|TRBJ1-2
CASSLTDSYGYTF
TGTGCCAGCAGTTTAACAGATTCCTATGGCTACACCTTC
>TRBV20-1|-|-|TRBJ1-1
CSARGVTEAFF
TGCAGTGCTCGGGGGGTTACTGAAGCTTTCTTT
>TRBV19|-|TRBD1|TRBJ2-7
CASSLQGSGEQYF
TGTGCCAGTAGTTTACAGGGGTCGGGGGAGCAGTACTTC
>TRBV5-6|-|-|TRBJ1-6
CASRASDSHNSPLHF
TGTGCCAGCAGGGCCTCGGACTCCCATAATTCACCCCTCCACTTT
>TRBV28|few|-|TRBJ1-1
CASTRRSVGRGTEAFF
TGTGCCAGCACCCGGCGAAGCGTGGGACGTGGCACTGAAGCTTTCTTT
>TRBV2|-|-|TRBJ2-3
CASSTLVQDTQYF
TGTGCCAGCAGTACGTTGGTCCAAGATACGCAGTATTTT
>TRBV28|-|-|TRBJ2-7
CASSLTGEQYF
TGTGCCAGCAGTTTAACAGGGGAGCAGTACTTC
>TRBV28|-|-|TRBJ2-1
CASSINEQFF
TGTGCCAGCAGTATCAATGAGCAGTTCTTC
>TRBV2|-|-|TRBJ1-4
CASIPGGQTNEKLFF
TGTGCCAGCATTCCAGGCGGCCAGACTAATGAAAAACTGTTTTTT
>TRBV28|-|-|TRBJ1-1
CASSLGGRAGTEAFF
TGTGCCAGCAGTTTAGGGGGCCGAGCAGGCACTGAAGCTTTCTTT
>TRBV9|-|-|TRBJ2-7
CASSVEAIPYEQYF
TGTGCCAGCAGCGTAGAGGCCATCCCTTACGAGCAGTACTTC
>TRBV5-4|-|-|TRBJ1-3
CASSLADSLSGNTIYF
TGTGCCAGCAGCTTGGCTGACAGCCTCTCTGGAAACACCATATATTTT
>TRBV10-3|-|TRBD1|TRBJ1-1
CAIRKTGDTEAFF
TGTGCCATCAGAAAGACAGGGGACACTGAAGCTTTCTTT
>TRBV6-5|-|-|TRBJ2-3
CASSTPGDTQYF
TGTGCCAGCAGCACCCCTGGGGATACGCAGTATTTT
>TRBV6-4|-|-|TRBJ2-7
CASSESPGEQYF
TGTGCCAGCAGTGAAAGTCCGGGAGAGCAGTACTTC
>TRBV5-1|-|-|TRBJ1-1
CASSPGGWGNTEAFF
TGCGCCAGCAGCCCCGGAGGGTGGGGGAACACTGAAGCTTTCTTT
>TRBV5-1|-|-|TRBJ2-5
CASKQSGETQYF
TGCGCCAGCAAGCAGTCAGGGGAGACCCAGTACTTC
>TRBV28|-|-|TRBJ1-2
CASSFPGLRAGYTF
TGTGCCAGCAGTTTCCCCGGGCTCAGGGCGGGCTACACCTTC
>TRBV4-2|-|-|TRBJ1-2
CASSQDKLRTAGYTF
TGTGCCAGCAGCCAAGATAAATTGCGGACAGCTGGCTACACCTTC
>TRBV3-1/TRBV3-2|-|TRBD1|TRBJ1-1
CASSQPGQINTEAFF
TGTGCCAGCAGCCAACCGGGACAGATTAACACTGAAGCTTTCTTT